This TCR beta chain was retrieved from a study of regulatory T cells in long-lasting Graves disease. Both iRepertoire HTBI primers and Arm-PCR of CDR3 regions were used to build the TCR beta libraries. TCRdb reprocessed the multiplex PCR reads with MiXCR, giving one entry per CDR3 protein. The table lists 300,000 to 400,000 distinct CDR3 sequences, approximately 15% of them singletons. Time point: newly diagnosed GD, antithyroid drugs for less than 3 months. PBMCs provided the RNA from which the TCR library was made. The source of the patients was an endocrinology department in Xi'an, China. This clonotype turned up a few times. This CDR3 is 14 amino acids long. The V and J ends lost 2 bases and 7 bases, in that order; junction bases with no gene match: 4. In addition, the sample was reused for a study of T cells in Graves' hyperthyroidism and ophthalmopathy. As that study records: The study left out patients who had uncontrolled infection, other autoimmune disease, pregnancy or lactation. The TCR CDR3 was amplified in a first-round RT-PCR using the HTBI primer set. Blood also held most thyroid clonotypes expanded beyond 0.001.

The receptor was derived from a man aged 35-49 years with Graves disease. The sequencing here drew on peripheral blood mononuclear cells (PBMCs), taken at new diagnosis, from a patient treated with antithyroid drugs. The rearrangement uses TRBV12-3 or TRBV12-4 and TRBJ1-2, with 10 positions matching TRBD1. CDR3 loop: CASSLWDRGAGYTF. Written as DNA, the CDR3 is TGTGCCAGCAGTTTATGGGACAGGGGTGCTGGCTACACCTTC.